Listed below are T cell receptor beta chains from one sample, sequenced in a study of T cell repertoires in aging, cancer and after chemotherapy. MiXCR, applied by TCRdb to the multiplex PCR reads, yields one record per CDR3 protein. Of 3,500 to 4,500 distinct CDR3 sequences in the sample, about 30% were seen once. The source material was blood. Every receptor here comes from a human donor with a solid tumor. The CDR3 runs from the conserved cysteine through the conserved F or W. A D gene is named only where the DNA matches it firmly. Size tells how often a clone was seen (once, few, many) or the class of an expanded clone, and some rows leave it out.

size: few
J: TRBJ2-3
V: TRBV24-1
D: TRBD2
DNA: TGTGCCACCAGTGATGCTGAGACCGGGGGGAGCAAAGATACGCAGTATTTT
CDR3: CATSDAETGGSKDTQYF

size: NA
J: TRBJ2-3
V: TRBV7-2
D: NA
DNA: TGTGCCAGCAGCCTCCCGTTGAGTGGCACAGATACGCAGTATTTT
CDR3: CASSLPLSGTDTQYF

size: large
J: TRBJ2-3
V: TRBV19
D: NA
DNA: TGTGCCAGTACCGTCCAGGGGACCCGCACAGATACGCAGTATTTT
CDR3: CASTVQGTRTDTQYF

size: medium-sized
J: TRBJ2-7
V: TRBV6-1
D: TRBD1
DNA: TGTGCCAGCAGCGAGACAGGGTTCGGGTTTTCCTACGAGCAGTACTTC
CDR3: CASSETGFGFSYEQYF

size: NA
J: TRBJ2-7
V: TRBV7-9
D: NA
DNA: TGTGCCAGCACCCGTTACTCGGGGCAGCCCACCTACGAGCAGTACTTC
CDR3: CASTRYSGQPTYEQYF

size: medium-sized
J: TRBJ1-2
V: TRBV19
D: NA
DNA: TGTGCCAGTAGTATCCAACAGGGTGGTAACTATGGCTACACCTTC
CDR3: CASSIQQGGNYGYTF

size: medium-sized
J: TRBJ1-3
V: TRBV18
D: NA
DNA: TGTGCCAGCTCACCCCGGACAGACACCATATATTTT
CDR3: CASSPRTDTIYF

size: few
J: TRBJ2-5
V: TRBV20-1
D: NA
DNA: TGCAGTGCCCTCGAGTCTTCGGGAGAGACCCAGTACTTC
CDR3: CSALESSGETQYF

size: few
J: TRBJ1-1
V: TRBV6-2/TRBV6-3
D: NA
DNA: TGTGCCAGCACGTTCGCGGGGGGTACTGAAGCTTTCTTT
CDR3: CASTFAGGTEAFF

size: NA
J: TRBJ1-3
V: TRBV13
D: NA
DNA: TGTGCCAGCAGCCCGGGGAGTGGAAACACCATATATTTT
CDR3: CASSPGSGNTIYF

size: few
J: TRBJ2-7
V: TRBV12-3/TRBV12-4
D: TRBD1
DNA: TGTGCCAGCAGATCGGGACAGGGGCCCTACGAGCAGTACTTC
CDR3: CASRSGQGPYEQYF

size: large
J: TRBJ2-3
V: TRBV6-5
D: TRBD2
DNA: TGTGCCAGCAAAGCGGGAAACACAGATACGCAGTATTTT
CDR3: CASKAGNTDTQYF

size: NA
J: TRBJ2-5
V: TRBV6-2/TRBV6-3
D: TRBD1
DNA: TGTGCCAGCATGCCGATCGATAGGACAGGCCAAGAGACCCAGTACTTC
CDR3: CASMPIDRTGQETQYF

size: NA
J: TRBJ2-1
V: TRBV5-1
D: NA
DNA: TGCGCCAGCAGCTTGGGGGGTTACAATGAGCAGTTCTTC
CDR3: CASSLGGYNEQFF

size: NA
J: TRBJ1-1
V: TRBV5-3
D: NA
DNA: TGTGCCAGAAGCTTGGAACCGGGGGCGAGCGGACGATGGACTGAAGCTTTCTTT
CDR3: CARSLEPGASGRWTEAFF

size: NA
J: TRBJ2-7
V: TRBV18
D: TRBD1
DNA: TGTGCCAGCTCACCAAACAGACAGGGGGACGAGCAGTACTTC
CDR3: CASSPNRQGDEQYF

size: few
J: TRBJ2-7
V: TRBV20-1
D: NA
DNA: TGCAGTGCTAGAGGTTCGGGCGAGCAGTACTTC
CDR3: CSARGSGEQYF

size: medium-sized
J: TRBJ1-5
V: TRBV19
D: TRBD1
DNA: TGTGCCAGTAGTGCCCCGGGACAGGGAATAGGAAGCAATCAGCCCCAGCATTTT
CDR3: CASSAPGQGIGSNQPQHF

size: NA
J: TRBJ1-4
V: TRBV19
D: NA
DNA: TGTGCCAGTAGTACAGGGGCAACTAATGAAAAACTGTTTTTT
CDR3: CASSTGATNEKLFF

size: NA
J: TRBJ1-5
V: TRBV18
D: NA
DNA: TGTGCCAGCTCAGAGGGGATGAGGAATCAGCCCCAGCATTTT
CDR3: CASSEGMRNQPQHF

size: NA
J: TRBJ2-5
V: TRBV5-1
D: TRBD2
DNA: TGCGCCAGCAGCCTGGGGAGGGATGAGACCCAGTACTTC
CDR3: CASSLGRDETQYF

size: medium-sized
J: TRBJ2-7
V: TRBV7-2
D: NA
DNA: TGTGCCAGCAGCTCAGAGGATTCCTACGAGCAGTACTTC
CDR3: CASSSEDSYEQYF

size: NA
J: TRBJ1-1
V: TRBV6-5
D: NA
DNA: TGTGCCAGCATATCAGATCTGCAGGGGACTGAAGCTTTCTTT
CDR3: CASISDLQGTEAFF

size: NA
J: TRBJ1-1
V: TRBV19
D: TRBD1
DNA: TGTGCCAGTAGTACCCCCGACAGGGGGAAGAGAGCTTTCTTT
CDR3: CASSTPDRGKRAFF

size: NA
J: TRBJ1-1
V: TRBV19
D: NA
DNA: TGTGCCAGTAGTCCCTGGGGGGACACTGAAGATTTCTTT
CDR3: CASSPWGDTEDFF

size: medium-sized
J: TRBJ2-3
V: TRBV30
D: TRBD2
DNA: TGTGCCTGGAACGCACGGACTAGCGGGTCGATAGATACGCAGTATTTT
CDR3: CAWNARTSGSIDTQYF

size: NA
J: TRBJ1-2
V: TRBV5-8
D: TRBD1
DNA: TGTGCCAGCAGCGGACTGACAGGGATCGTTATTGACTACACCTTC
CDR3: CASSGLTGIVIDYTF

size: few
J: TRBJ2-3
V: TRBV6-1
D: NA
DNA: TGTGCCAGCAGTCCCAGGGGCGGAGATACGCAGTATTTT
CDR3: CASSPRGGDTQYF

size: NA
J: TRBJ2-2
V: TRBV27
D: TRBD1
DNA: TGTGCCAGCAGTTCCCGGACAGGGGGGACCGGGGAGCTGTTTTTT
CDR3: CASSSRTGGTGELFF

size: NA
J: TRBJ2-7
V: TRBV6-5
D: NA
DNA: TGTGCCAGCAGTTACGGGCAGGGCGGCTACGAGCAGTACTTC
CDR3: CASSYGQGGYEQYF

size: medium-sized
J: TRBJ2-1
V: TRBV7-6
D: NA
DNA: TGTGCCAGCAGCGAAGAGGTACACCACAATGAGCAGTTCTTC
CDR3: CASSEEVHHNEQFF

size: medium-sized
J: TRBJ2-5
V: TRBV5-5
D: NA
DNA: TGTGCCAGCAGCTTGGCCGGGGCCGTGTACCAAGAGACCCAGTACTTC
CDR3: CASSLAGAVYQETQYF

size: NA
J: TRBJ1-1
V: TRBV6-1
D: NA
DNA: TGTGCCAGCAGTGAGGTAGGGGGGGAGGGCACTGAAGCTTTCTTT
CDR3: CASSEVGGEGTEAFF

size: NA
J: TRBJ2-1
V: TRBV28
D: TRBD1
DNA: TGTGCCAGCAGTCCCCGACAGGGGATTGGGTACAATGAGCAGTTCTTC
CDR3: CASSPRQGIGYNEQFF

size: NA
J: TRBJ2-3
V: TRBV6-5
D: TRBD1
DNA: TGTGCCAGCAGGTTCGGGACAGGGGTGACAGATACGCAGTATTTT
CDR3: CASRFGTGVTDTQYF

size: NA
J: TRBJ2-7
V: TRBV12-3/TRBV12-4
D: NA
DNA: TGTGCCAGCAGTTTAAGAGGGACCTCCTACGAGCAGTACTTC
CDR3: CASSLRGTSYEQYF

size: NA
J: TRBJ2-2
V: TRBV12-3/TRBV12-4
D: TRBD2
DNA: TGTGCCAGCATCGAAGGACTAGCGGGATTTCTGGACGTCGGGGAGCTGTTTTTT
CDR3: CASIEGLAGFLDVGELFF

size: NA
J: TRBJ2-2
V: TRBV6-6
D: NA
DNA: TGTGCCAGCAGTTACCTGGGCGCCCCCGCGAACACCGGGGAGCTGTTTTTT
CDR3: CASSYLGAPANTGELFF

size: medium-sized
J: TRBJ1-5
V: TRBV19
D: NA
DNA: TGTGCCAGTAGTATAGACCTAGCCTGGGGTACGGGGCAGCCCCAGCATTTT
CDR3: CASSIDLAWGTGQPQHF

size: NA
J: TRBJ1-2
V: TRBV6-4
D: NA
DNA: TGTGCCAGCAGCCAGGACAGTACATCGGGTGGCTACACCTTC
CDR3: CASSQDSTSGGYTF

size: NA
J: TRBJ1-5
V: TRBV5-3
D: NA
DNA: TGTGCCAGAAGCTTGGGACGGGGCAATCAGCCCCAGCATTTT
CDR3: CARSLGRGNQPQHF

size: medium-sized
J: TRBJ1-6
V: TRBV18
D: NA
DNA: TGTGCCACCTCCAGGGAGGGTAATTCACCCCTCCACTTT
CDR3: CATSREGNSPLHF

size: medium-sized
J: TRBJ2-7
V: TRBV19
D: TRBD1
DNA: TGTGCCAGTAGTTCGATAGGGGGCGCGAGGGGTGGCAATGAGCAGTACTTC
CDR3: CASSSIGGARGGNEQYF

size: large
J: TRBJ2-7
V: TRBV29-1
D: NA
DNA: TGCAGCGTTGATGCAGGGAATTCCTACGAGCAGTACTTC
CDR3: CSVDAGNSYEQYF

size: NA
J: TRBJ1-5
V: TRBV28
D: NA
DNA: TGTGCCAGCAGGGCCCGGGAGCAGCATCAGCCCCAGCATTTT
CDR3: CASRAREQHQPQHF

size: NA
J: TRBJ1-1
V: TRBV7-2
D: NA
DNA: TGTGCCAGCAGCTTAGGGGGGACCATGAACACTGAAGCTTTCTTT
CDR3: CASSLGGTMNTEAFF

size: medium-sized
J: TRBJ1-4
V: TRBV24-1
D: TRBD1
DNA: TGTGCCACCAGTGAGGGGACAGGGGTGGAAAAACTGTTTTTT
CDR3: CATSEGTGVEKLFF

size: NA
J: TRBJ2-7
V: TRBV7-3
D: TRBD2
DNA: TGTGCCAGCAGCCCCGGGACTACCCCTTCCGAGCAGTACTTC
CDR3: CASSPGTTPSEQYF

size: medium-sized
J: TRBJ1-5
V: TRBV19
D: TRBD1
DNA: TGTGCCAGTAGTGGACAGGGCGGCAATCAGCCCCAGCATTTT
CDR3: CASSGQGGNQPQHF

size: NA
J: TRBJ2-5
V: TRBV5-1
D: NA
DNA: TGCGCCAGCAGCCCTCGAGACCTCCAAGAGACCCAGTACTTC
CDR3: CASSPRDLQETQYF

size: NA
J: TRBJ1-4
V: TRBV7-6
D: TRBD1
DNA: TGTGCCAGCAGCGGAGAGGTCCGGGACAGTAATGAAAAACTGTTTTTT
CDR3: CASSGEVRDSNEKLFF

size: medium-sized
J: TRBJ2-3
V: TRBV12-3/TRBV12-4
D: NA
DNA: TGTGCCAGCAGCCCCGGGACTGCAGATACGCAGTATTTT
CDR3: CASSPGTADTQYF

size: NA
J: TRBJ2-3
V: TRBV7-4
D: TRBD2
DNA: TGTGCCAGCAGCTCGCCGGGACTAGCGGGAGTAACCCCCACAGATACGCAGTATTTT
CDR3: CASSSPGLAGVTPTDTQYF

size: NA
J: TRBJ2-7
V: TRBV11-3
D: TRBD1
DNA: TGTGCCAGCAGCTCCCGGGACAGGGACGAGCAGTACTTC
CDR3: CASSSRDRDEQYF

size: NA
J: TRBJ2-5
V: TRBV20-1
D: NA
DNA: TGCAGTGCCACACTTCCGGGGAGAGAGACCCAGTACTTC
CDR3: CSATLPGRETQYF